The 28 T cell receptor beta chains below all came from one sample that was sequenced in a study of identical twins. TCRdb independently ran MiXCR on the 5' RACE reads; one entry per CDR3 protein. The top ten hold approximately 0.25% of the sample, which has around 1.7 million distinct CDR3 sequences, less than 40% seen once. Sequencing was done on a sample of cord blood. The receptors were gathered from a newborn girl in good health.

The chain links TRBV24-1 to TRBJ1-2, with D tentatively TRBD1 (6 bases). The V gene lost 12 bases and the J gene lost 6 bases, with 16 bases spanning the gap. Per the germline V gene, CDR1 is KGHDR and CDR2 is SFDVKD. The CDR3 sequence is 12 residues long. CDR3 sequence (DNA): TGTGCCGTGAGTCAGGGGAATAATGGCTACACCTTC. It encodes CAVSQGNNGYTF.

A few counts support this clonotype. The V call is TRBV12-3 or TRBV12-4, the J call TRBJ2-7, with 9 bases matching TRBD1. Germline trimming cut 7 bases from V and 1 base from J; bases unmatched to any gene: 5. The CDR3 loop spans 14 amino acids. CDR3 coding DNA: TGTGCCAGCAATCCGGGACAGGGATCCTACGAGCAGTACTTC. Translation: CASNPGQGSYEQYF.

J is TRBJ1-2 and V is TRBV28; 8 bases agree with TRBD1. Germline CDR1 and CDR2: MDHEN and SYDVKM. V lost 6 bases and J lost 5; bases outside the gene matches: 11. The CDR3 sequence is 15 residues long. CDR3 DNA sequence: TGTGCCAGCAGCCCCCCCACAGGGGGTGAGTATGGCTACACCTTC. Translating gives CASSPPTGGEYGYTF.

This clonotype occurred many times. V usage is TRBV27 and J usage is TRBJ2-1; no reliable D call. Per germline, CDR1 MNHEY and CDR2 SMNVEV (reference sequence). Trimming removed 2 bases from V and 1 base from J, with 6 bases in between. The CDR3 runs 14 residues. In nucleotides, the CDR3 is TGTGCCAGCAGTTTAAGGTGGTCCTACAATGAGCAGTTCTTC. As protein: CASSLRWSYNEQFF.

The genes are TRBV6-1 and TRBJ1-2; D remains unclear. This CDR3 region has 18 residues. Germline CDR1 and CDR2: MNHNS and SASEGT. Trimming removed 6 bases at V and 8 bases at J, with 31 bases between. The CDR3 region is CASSAPSYRSMRQTGYTF. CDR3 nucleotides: TGTGCCAGCAGCGCACCTAGTTACCGGTCTATGCGTCAAACCGGCTACACCTTC.

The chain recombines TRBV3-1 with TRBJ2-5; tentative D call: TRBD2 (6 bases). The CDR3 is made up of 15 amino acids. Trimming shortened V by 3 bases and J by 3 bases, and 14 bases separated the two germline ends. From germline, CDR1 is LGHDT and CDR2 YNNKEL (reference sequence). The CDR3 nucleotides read TGTGCCAGCAGCCAGGCTGGGACTGAGGAAGAGACCCAGTACTTC. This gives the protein CASSQAGTEEETQYF.

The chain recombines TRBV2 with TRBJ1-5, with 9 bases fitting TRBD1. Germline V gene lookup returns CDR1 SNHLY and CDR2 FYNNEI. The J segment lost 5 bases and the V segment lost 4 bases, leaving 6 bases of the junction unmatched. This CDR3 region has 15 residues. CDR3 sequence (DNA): TGTGCCAGCAGTGTGGGACAGGGAAGAGATCAGCCCCAGCATTTT. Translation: CASSVGQGRDQPQHF.

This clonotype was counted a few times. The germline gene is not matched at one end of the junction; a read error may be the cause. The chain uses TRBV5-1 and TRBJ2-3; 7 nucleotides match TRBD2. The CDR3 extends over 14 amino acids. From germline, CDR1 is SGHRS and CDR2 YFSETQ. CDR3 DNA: TGCGCTAGCATCCAAACAGCGGGGTCGGATACGCAGTATTTT. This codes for CASIQTAGSDTQYF.

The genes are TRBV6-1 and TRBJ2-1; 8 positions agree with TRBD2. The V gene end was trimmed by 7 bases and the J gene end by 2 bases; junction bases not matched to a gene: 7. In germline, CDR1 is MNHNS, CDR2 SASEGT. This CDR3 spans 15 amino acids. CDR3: CASILSGGPYNEQFF. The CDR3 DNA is TGTGCCAGCATCCTGAGCGGGGGCCCCTACAATGAGCAGTTCTTC.

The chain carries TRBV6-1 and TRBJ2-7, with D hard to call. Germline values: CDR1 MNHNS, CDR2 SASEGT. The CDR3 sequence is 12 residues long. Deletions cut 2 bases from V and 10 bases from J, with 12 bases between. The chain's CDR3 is CASSESGPTQYF. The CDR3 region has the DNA TGTGCCAGCAGTGAATCTGGGCCTACCCAGTACTTC.

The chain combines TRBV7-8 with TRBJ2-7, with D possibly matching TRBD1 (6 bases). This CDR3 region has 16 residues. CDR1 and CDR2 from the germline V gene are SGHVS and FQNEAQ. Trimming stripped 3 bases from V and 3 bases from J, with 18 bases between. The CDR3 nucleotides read TGTGCCAGCAGCTTCGGACAGCTAAGAGCCGACTACGAGCAGTACTTC. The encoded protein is CASSFGQLRADYEQYF.

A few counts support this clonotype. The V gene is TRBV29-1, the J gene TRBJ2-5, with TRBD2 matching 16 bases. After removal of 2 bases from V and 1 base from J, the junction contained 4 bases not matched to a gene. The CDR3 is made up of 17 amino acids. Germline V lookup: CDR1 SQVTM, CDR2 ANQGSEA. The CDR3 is CSVETGLAGGPQETQYF. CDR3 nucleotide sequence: TGCAGCGTTGAAACGGGACTAGCGGGGGGGCCCCAAGAGACCCAGTACTTC.

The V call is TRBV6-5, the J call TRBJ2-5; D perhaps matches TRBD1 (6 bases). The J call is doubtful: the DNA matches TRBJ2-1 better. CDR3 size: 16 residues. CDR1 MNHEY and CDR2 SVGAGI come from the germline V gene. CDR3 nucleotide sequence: TGTGCCAGCAGTTACTCGTACAGGGTGACTCAAGAGACCCAGTTCTTC. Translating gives CASSYSYRVTQETQFF.

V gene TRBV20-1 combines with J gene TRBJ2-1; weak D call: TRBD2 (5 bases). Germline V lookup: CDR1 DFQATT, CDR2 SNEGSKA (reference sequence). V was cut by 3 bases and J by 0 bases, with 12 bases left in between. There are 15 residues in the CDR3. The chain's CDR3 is CSASRGSFSYNEQFF. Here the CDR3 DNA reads TGCAGTGCTAGTCGAGGGTCCTTCTCCTACAATGAGCAGTTCTTC.

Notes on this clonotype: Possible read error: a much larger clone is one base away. In DNA form, the CDR3 reads TGCGTCAGCAGCTTGACTAGCGGGAGCAGGAATGAGCAGTTCTTC. Residues: CVSSLTSGSRNEQFF. The V call is TRBV5-1, the J call TRBJ2-1, with 12 bases aligning to TRBD2. This CDR3 is 15 amino acids long. In germline, CDR1 is SGHRS, CDR2 YFSETQ. Full variable domain (remainder filled in from reference TRBV5-1 and TRBJ2-1): KAGVTQTPRYLIKTRGQQVTLSCSPISGHRSVSWYQQTPGQGLQFLFEYFSETQRNKGNFPGRFSGRQFSNSRSEMNVSTLELGDSALYLCVSSLTSGSRNEQFFGPGTRLTVL.

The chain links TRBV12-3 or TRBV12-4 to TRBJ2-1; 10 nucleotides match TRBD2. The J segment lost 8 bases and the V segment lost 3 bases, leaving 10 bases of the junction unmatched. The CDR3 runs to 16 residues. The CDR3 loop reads CASSFGASGRFYEQFF. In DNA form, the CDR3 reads TGTGCCAGCAGTTTCGGGGCTAGCGGGAGATTCTATGAGCAGTTCTTC.

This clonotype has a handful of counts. The CDR3 region is CASSLGWLAVSYEQYF. The CDR3 region has the DNA TGTGCCAGCAGCTTAGGGTGGCTAGCGGTTTCCTACGAGCAGTACTTC. This sequence joins TRBV7-2 and TRBJ2-7, with 7 bases that match TRBD2. V dropped 1 base and J dropped 1; count of bases not matched to a gene: 7. The CDR3 length is 16 residues. Germline V gene data show CDR1 as SGHTA and CDR2 as FQGNSA. The full variable domain, its missing parts supplied by reference TRBV7-2 and TRBJ2-7, is GAGVSQSPSNKVTEKGKDVELRCDPISGHTALYWYRQSLGQGLEFLIYFQGNSAPDKSGLPSDRFSAERTGGSVSTLTIQRTQQEDSAVYLCASSLGWLAVSYEQYFGPGTRLTVT.

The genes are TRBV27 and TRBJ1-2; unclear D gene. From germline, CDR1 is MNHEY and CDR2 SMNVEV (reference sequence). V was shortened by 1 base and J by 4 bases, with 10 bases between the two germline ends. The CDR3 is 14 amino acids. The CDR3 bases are TGTGCCAGCAGTTTATATAAGGACCTCTATGGCTACACCTTC. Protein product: CASSLYKDLYGYTF.

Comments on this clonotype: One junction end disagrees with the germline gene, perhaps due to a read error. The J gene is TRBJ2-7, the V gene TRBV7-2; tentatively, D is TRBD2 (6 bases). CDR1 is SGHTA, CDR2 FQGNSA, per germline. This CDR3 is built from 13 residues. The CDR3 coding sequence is TGTGCCGGCAGCCTAGAGCGGGCCTACGAGCAGTACTTC. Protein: CAGSLERAYEQYF.

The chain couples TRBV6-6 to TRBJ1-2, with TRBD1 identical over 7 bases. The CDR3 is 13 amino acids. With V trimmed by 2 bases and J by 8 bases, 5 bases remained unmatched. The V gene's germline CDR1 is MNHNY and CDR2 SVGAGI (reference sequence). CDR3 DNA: TGTGCCAGCAGTTACCTCGACAGGGAAGGCTACACCTTC. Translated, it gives CASSYLDREGYTF.

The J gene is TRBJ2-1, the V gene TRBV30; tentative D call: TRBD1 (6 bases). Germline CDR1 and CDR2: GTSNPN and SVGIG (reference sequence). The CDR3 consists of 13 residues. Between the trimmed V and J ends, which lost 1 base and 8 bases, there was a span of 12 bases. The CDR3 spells CAWSGPTGYEQFF. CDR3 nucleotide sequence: TGTGCCTGGAGTGGCCCCACAGGGTATGAGCAGTTCTTC.

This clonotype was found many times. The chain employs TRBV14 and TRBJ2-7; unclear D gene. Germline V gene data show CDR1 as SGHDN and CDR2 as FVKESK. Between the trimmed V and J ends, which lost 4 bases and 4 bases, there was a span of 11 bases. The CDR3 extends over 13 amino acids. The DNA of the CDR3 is TGTGCCAGCAGCCTAGGCACAATATACGAGCAGTACTTC. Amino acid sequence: CASSLGTIYEQYF.

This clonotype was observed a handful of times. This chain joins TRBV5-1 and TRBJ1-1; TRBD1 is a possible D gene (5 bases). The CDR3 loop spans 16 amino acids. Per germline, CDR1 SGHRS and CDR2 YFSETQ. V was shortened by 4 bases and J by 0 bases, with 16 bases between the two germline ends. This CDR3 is CASSLDRRDLNTEAFF. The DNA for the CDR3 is TGCGCCAGCAGCCTCGACCGCAGGGATTTGAACACTGAAGCTTTCTTT.

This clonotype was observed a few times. The CDR3 region is CASSLAQAPNYGYTF. DNA for the CDR3: TGTGCCAGCAGCTTAGCTCAGGCTCCAAACTATGGCTACACCTTC. The J gene is TRBJ1-2, the V gene TRBV7-9; D is unclear. The germline V gene has CDR1 SEHNR and CDR2 FQNEAQ (reference sequence). The ends were cut back, 0 bases at V and 2 bases at J, with 10 bases in the middle. CDR3 length: 15 amino acids.

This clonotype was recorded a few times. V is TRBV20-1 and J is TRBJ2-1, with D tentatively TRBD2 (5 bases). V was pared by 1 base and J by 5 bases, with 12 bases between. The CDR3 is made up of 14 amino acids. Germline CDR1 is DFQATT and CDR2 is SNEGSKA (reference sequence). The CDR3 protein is CSARVIPGNNEQFF. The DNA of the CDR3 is TGCAGTGCTAGAGTGATCCCGGGGAACAATGAGCAGTTCTTC.

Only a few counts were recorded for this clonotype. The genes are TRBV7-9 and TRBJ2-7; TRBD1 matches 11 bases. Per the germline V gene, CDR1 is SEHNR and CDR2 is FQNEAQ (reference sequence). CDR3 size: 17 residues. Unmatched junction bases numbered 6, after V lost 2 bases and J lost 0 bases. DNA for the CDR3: TGTGCCAGCAGCTTAATAGGGGGGACAGGGGGCTCCTACGAGCAGTACTTC. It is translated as CASSLIGGTGGSYEQYF.

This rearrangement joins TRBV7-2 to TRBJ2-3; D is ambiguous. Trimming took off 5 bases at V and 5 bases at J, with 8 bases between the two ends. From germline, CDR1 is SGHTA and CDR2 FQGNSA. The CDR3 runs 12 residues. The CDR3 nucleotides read TGTGCCAGCAGCATAAGTGGAGATACGCAGTATTTT. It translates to CASSISGDTQYF.

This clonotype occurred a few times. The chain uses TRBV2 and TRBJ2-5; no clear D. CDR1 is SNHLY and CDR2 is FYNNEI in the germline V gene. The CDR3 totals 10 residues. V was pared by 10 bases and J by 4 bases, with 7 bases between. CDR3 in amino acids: CATVSETQYF. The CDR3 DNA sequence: TGTGCCACCGTATCAGAGACCCAGTACTTC.